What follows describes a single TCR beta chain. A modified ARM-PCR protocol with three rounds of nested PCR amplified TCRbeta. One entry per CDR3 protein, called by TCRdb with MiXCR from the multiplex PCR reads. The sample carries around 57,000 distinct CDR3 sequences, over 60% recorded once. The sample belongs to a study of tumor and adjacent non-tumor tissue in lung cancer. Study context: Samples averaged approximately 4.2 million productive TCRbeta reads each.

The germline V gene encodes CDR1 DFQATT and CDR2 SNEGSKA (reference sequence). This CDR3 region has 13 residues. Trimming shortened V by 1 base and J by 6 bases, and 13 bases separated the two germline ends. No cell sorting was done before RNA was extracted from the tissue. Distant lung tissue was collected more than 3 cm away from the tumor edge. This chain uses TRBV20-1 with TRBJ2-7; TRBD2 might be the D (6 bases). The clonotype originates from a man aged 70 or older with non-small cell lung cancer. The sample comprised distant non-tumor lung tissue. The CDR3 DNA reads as TGCAGTGCTAGAGTGCCGGGAGTGGGCGAGCAGTACTTC. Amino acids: CSARVPGVGEQYF.